This T cell receptor (beta chain) comes out of a study of blood T cells in healthy people across ages. Findings and caveats of the study: Diversity was higher, and naive CD4+ cells more numerous, in long-lived donors than in aged donors. Estimates based on one million T cells were treated as lower bounds.

Every sample gave at least 6 micrograms of total RNA when it was extracted. V lost 3 bases and J lost 4, with 10 bases in between. From germline, CDR1 is MDHEN and CDR2 SYDVKM. The CDR3 runs 13 residues. Worth noting for this clonotype: Its antigen is undetermined.

Next came a second PCR, run for about 7 to 12 cycles, which used a sample-barcoded 5' primer along with a J-beta primer mix. A template-switch adaptor with 12 random nucleotides tagged each cDNA molecule. TCRdb passed the 5' RACE reads through MiXCR, listing each CDR3 protein once. The data show about 640,000 distinct CDR3 sequences, about 54% seen once. The specimen was blood. The sequence was obtained from a man aged 60 to 69 in good health. The chain uses TRBV28 and TRBJ2-7; D not resolved. CDR3 DNA: TGTGCCAGCAGTTTTAAGCAGACGTACGAGCAGTACTTC. Protein sequence: CASSFKQTYEQYF.